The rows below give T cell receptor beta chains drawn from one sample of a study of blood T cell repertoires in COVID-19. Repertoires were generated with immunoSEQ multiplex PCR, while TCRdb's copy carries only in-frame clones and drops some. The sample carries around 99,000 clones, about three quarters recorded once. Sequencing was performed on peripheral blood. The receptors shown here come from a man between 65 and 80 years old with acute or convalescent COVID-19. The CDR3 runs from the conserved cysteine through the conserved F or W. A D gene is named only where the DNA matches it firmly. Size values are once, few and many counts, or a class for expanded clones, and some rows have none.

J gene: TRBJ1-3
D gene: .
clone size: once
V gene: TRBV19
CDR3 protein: CASSIGGTTGNTIYF
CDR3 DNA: TGTGCCAGTAGTATTGGAGGCACAACTGGAAACACCATATATTTT

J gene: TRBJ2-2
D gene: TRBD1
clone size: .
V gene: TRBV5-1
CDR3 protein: CASSVQGDTGELFF
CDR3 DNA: TGCGCCAGCAGCGTACAGGGGGACACCGGGGAGCTGTTTTTT

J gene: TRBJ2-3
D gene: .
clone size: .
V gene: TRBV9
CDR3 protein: CASSVGGAGASTDTQYF
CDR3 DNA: TGTGCCAGCAGCGTAGGCGGTGCGGGGGCGAGCACAGATACGCAGTATTTT

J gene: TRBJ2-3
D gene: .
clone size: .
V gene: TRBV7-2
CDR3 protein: CASSLGNRDTDTQYF
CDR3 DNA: TGTGCCAGCAGCTTAGGAAACAGGGACACAGATACGCAGTATTTT

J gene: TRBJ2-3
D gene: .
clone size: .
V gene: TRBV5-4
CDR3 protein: CASSLASTDTQYF
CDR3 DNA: TGTGCCAGCAGCTTAGCCAGCACAGATACGCAGTATTTT

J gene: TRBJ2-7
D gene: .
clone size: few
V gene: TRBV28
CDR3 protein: CASSSQTYEQYF
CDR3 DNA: TGTGCCAGCAGTTCTCAAACTTACGAGCAGTACTTC

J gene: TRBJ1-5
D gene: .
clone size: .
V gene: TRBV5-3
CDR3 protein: CARSLASSNQPQHF
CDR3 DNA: TGTGCCAGAAGCCTAGCCAGTAGCAATCAGCCCCAGCATTTT

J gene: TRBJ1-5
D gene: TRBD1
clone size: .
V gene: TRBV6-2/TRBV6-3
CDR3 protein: CASSSQGNQPQHF
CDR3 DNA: TGTGCCAGCAGTTCACAGGGGAATCAGCCCCAGCATTTT

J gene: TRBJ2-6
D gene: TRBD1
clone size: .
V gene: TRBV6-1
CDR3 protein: CASSEKGARISGANVLTF
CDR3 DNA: TGTGCCAGCAGTGAAAAGGGGGCGCGGATCTCTGGGGCCAACGTCCTGACTTTC

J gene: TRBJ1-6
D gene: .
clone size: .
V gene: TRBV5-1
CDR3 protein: CASSPDTGRNSPLHF
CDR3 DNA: TGCGCCAGCAGCCCGGATACAGGGCGGAATTCACCCCTCCACTTT

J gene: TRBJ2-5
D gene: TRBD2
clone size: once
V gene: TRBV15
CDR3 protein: CATGSGGAGETQYF
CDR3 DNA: TGTGCCACCGGGAGCGGGGGGGCCGGAGAGACCCAGTACTTC

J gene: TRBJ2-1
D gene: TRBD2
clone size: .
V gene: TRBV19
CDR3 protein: CASRVSGGATDEQFF
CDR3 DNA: TGTGCCAGTAGGGTTAGCGGGGGGGCCACGGATGAGCAGTTCTTC

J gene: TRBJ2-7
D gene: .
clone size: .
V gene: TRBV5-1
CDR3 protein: CASSGRRRVYEQYF
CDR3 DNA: TGCGCCAGCAGTGGGAGGAGGAGGGTCTACGAGCAGTACTTC

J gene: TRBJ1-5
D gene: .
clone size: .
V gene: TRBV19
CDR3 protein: CASSIGLLSNQPQHF
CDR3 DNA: TGTGCCAGTAGTATAGGACTCCTTAGCAATCAGCCCCAGCATTTT

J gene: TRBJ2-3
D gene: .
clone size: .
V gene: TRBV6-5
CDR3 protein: CASSSPSVRSDTQYF
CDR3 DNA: TGTGCCAGCAGTTCCCCCAGTGTGAGGTCAGATACGCAGTATTTT

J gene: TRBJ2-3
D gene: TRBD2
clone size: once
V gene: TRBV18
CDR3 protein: CASFERGRTDTQYF
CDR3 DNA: TGTGCCAGCTTTGAGCGGGGGCGCACAGATACGCAGTATTTT

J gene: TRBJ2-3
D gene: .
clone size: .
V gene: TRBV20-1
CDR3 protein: CSASFPTQGSDTQYF
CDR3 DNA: TGCAGTGCTAGTTTCCCCACTCAGGGGTCAGATACGCAGTATTTT

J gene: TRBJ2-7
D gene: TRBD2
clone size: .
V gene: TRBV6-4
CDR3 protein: CASSGELAGPYEQYF
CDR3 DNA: TGTGCCAGCAGTGGGGAACTAGCGGGACCCTACGAGCAGTACTTC

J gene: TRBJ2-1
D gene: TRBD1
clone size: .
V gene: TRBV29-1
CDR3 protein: CSVAKTGGQYNEQFF
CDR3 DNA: TGCAGCGTTGCGAAGACAGGGGGCCAGTACAATGAGCAGTTCTTC

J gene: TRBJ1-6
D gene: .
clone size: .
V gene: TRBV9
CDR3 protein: CASSHPDSPLHF
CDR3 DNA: TGTGCCAGCAGCCATCCGGATTCACCCCTCCACTTT

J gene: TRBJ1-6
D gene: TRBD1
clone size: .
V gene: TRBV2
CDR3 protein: CARRSGQGAPSPLHF
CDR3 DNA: TGTGCCAGGAGATCGGGACAGGGGGCGCCTTCACCCCTCCACTTT

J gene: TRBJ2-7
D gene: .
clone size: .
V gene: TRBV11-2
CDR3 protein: CASSSSGSYEQYF
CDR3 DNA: TGTGCCAGCAGCTCCAGCGGGTCCTACGAGCAGTACTTC

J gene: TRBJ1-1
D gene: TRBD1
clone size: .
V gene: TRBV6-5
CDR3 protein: CASLTGFNTEAFF
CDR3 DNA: TGTGCCAGCCTGACAGGGTTTAACACTGAAGCTTTCTTT

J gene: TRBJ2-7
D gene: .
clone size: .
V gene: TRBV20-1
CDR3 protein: CSARGAYEQYF
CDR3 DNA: TGCAGTGCTAGGGGAGCCTACGAGCAGTACTTC

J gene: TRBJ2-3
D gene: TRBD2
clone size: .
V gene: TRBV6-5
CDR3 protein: CASSRTSADTQYF
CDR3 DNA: TGTGCCAGCAGCCGGACTAGCGCAGATACGCAGTATTTT

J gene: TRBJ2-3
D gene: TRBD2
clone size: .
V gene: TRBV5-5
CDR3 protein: CASSSLAGGPGDTQYF
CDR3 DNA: TGTGCCAGCAGCTCCTTAGCGGGGGGGCCAGGAGATACGCAGTATTTT

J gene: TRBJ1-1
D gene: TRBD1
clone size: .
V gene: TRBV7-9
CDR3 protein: CASSRTGGDTEAFF
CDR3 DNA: TGTGCCAGCAGCAGAACAGGGGGCGACACTGAAGCTTTCTTT

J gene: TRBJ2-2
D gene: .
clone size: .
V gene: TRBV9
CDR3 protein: CASSVADTGELFF
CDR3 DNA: TGTGCCAGCAGCGTAGCGGACACCGGGGAGCTGTTTTTT

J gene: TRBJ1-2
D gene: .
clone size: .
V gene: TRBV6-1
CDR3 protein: CASSERGYGYTF
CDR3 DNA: TGTGCCAGCAGTGAACGAGGCTATGGCTACACCTTC

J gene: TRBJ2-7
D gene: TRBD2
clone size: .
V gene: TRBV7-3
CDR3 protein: CASSPGDPGLAGQVQYF
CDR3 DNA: TGTGCCAGCAGCCCCGGCGACCCGGGACTAGCGGGGCAGGTGCAGTACTTC

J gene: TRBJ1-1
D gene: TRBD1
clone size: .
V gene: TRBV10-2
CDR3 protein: CASTPGQGRGNTEAFF
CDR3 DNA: TGCGCCAGCACCCCCGGACAGGGGAGGGGGAACACTGAAGCTTTCTTT

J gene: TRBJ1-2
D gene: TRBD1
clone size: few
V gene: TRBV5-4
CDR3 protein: CASSLQGTANYGYTF
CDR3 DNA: TGTGCCAGCAGCCTACAGGGGACAGCTAACTATGGCTACACCTTC

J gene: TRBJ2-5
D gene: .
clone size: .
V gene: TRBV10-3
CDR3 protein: CAISEDSGPETQYF
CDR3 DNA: TGTGCCATCAGTGAAGATAGCGGTCCAGAGACCCAGTACTTC

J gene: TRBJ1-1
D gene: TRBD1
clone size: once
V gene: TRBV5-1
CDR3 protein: CASSPLSGGGTEAFF
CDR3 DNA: TGCGCCAGCAGCCCCCTTTCAGGGGGAGGCACTGAAGCTTTCTTT

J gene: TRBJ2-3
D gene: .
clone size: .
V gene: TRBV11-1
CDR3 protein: CASSLEGTTDTQYF
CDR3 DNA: TGTGCCAGCAGCTTGGAGGGAACCACAGATACGCAGTATTTT

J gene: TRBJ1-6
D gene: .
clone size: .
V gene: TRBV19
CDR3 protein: CASSMGREGYSPLHF
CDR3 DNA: TGTGCCAGTAGTATGGGCCGTGAGGGCTATTCACCCCTCCACTTT

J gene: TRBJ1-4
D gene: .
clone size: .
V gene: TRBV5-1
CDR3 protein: CASSLGGVREKLFF
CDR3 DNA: TGCGCCAGCAGCTTGGGCGGGGTTCGGGAAAAACTGTTTTTT

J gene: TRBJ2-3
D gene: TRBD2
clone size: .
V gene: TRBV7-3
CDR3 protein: CASSQSGLAGDTQYF
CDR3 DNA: TGTGCCAGCAGCCAATCGGGACTAGCGGGGGATACGCAGTATTTT

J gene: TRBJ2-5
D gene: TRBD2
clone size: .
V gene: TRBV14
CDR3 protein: CASSQGSAGGQETQYF
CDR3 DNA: TGTGCCAGCAGCCAAGGCTCAGCGGGGGGCCAAGAGACCCAGTACTTC

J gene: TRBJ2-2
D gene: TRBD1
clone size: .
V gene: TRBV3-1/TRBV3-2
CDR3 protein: CASSHGQGAMGELFF
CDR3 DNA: TGTGCCAGCAGCCACGGACAGGGGGCGATGGGGGAGCTGTTTTTT

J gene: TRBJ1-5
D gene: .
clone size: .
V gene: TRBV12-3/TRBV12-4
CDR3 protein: CASSFRVGQPQHF
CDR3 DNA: TGTGCCAGCAGTTTCAGGGTAGGACAGCCCCAGCATTTT